These 14 T cell receptor beta chains share one sample of origin, sequenced in a study of blood T cell repertoires in COVID-19. The repertoire was sequenced with immunoSEQ multiplex PCR; TCRdb's copy has only in-frame clones and lacks some. The table lists about 500,000 clones, approximately 91% of them singletons. The specimen sequenced was peripheral blood. Every receptor here comes from a woman aged 50 to 60 with COVID-19, enrolled during active disease.

This clone came up once. This chain connects TRBV5-4 to TRBJ2-1; D is unresolved. CDR1 SGHNT and CDR2 YYREEE come from the germline V gene (reference sequence). This CDR3 contains 12 residues. Trimming shortened V by 0 bases and J by 6 bases, and 4 bases separated the two germline ends. The CDR3 sequence: CASSLGSNEQFF. The CDR3 coding sequence is TGTGCCAGCAGCTTGGGGAGCAATGAGCAGTTCTTC.

The sample holds a few counts of this clone. The V call is TRBV5-1, the J call TRBJ2-7, with 8 bases matching TRBD2. This CDR3 comprises 15 residues. The J segment lost 0 bases and the V segment lost 4 bases, leaving 6 bases of the junction unmatched. Germline V gene lookup returns CDR1 SGHRS and CDR2 YFSETQ. The CDR3 protein is CASSPTSGLSYEQYF. CDR3 nucleotides: TGCGCCAGCAGCCCAACTAGCGGACTCTCCTACGAGCAGTACTTC.

In this sample, this clone turned up once. The chain has TRBV7-9 and TRBJ1-2; 10 bases fit TRBD1. V trimming: 10 bases; J trimming: 3 bases; junction bases outside the gene matches: 2. CDR1 and CDR2 from the germline V gene are SEHNR and FQNEAQ (reference sequence). The CDR3 has 12 amino acids. Here the CDR3 DNA reads TGTGCCACAGGGACAGGGGACTATGGCTACACCTTC. Its translation: CATGTGDYGYTF.

This chain links TRBV10-3 with TRBJ1-1; TRBD1 agrees at 8 bases. Germline CDR1 reads ENHRY; CDR2 reads SYGVKD. Germline trimming cut 10 bases from V and 1 base from J; bases unmatched to any gene: 11. This CDR3 has 15 residues. The CDR3 region is CATLPTGTGNTEAFF. Here the CDR3 DNA reads TGTGCCACCCTTCCGACCGGGACAGGGAACACTGAAGCTTTCTTT.

V is TRBV28 and J is TRBJ2-1; TRBD1 aligns across 7 bases. The germline gives CDR1 MDHEN, CDR2 SYDVKM. This CDR3 spans 19 amino acids. J gave up 0 bases and V 2 bases, and 13 bases lay outside the gene matches. CDR3 region: CASSLGSTGSAHSYNEQFF. The CDR3 DNA is TGTGCCAGCAGTTTAGGCTCGACAGGGTCGGCCCACTCCTACAATGAGCAGTTCTTC. Drawing the rest from reference TRBV28 and TRBJ2-1, the complete variable domain is DVKVTQSSRYLVKRTGEKVFLECVQDMDHENMFWYRQDPGLGLRLIYFSYDVKMKEKGDIPEGYSVSREKKERFSLILESASTNQTSMYLCASSLGSTGSAHSYNEQFFGPGTRLTVL.

The J gene is TRBJ2-7, the V gene TRBV5-1, with a tentative D call TRBD2 (6 bases). This CDR3 comprises 12 residues. The germline V and J ends were trimmed by 2 bases and 6 bases, with 9 bases remaining between them. Germline V gives CDR1 SGHRS, CDR2 YFSETQ. CDR3 nucleotides: TGCGCCAGCAGCTTCACTAGCAGCGAGCAGTACTTC. Amino acid sequence: CASSFTSSEQYF.

The chain combines TRBV30 with TRBJ1-5, with D maybe TRBD1 (5 bases). Germline CDR1 reads GTSNPN; CDR2 reads SVGIG (reference sequence). The CDR3 is 14 amino acids. The V end lost 5 bases, the J end lost 3 bases, and 14 bases lay between the germline ends. For the CDR3, the DNA is TGTGCCTGGGGAGAGGGGTCAGTCAATCAGCCCCAGCATTTT. Its translation: CAWGEGSVNQPQHF.

The chain employs TRBV29-1 and TRBJ2-1; 7 bases are a match to TRBD1. The CDR3 contains 14 residues. V shed 3 bases, J shed 10 bases, and the junction held 12 bases outside the gene matches. From germline, CDR1 is SQVTM and CDR2 ANQGSEA. The CDR3 nucleotides are TGCAGCGTTGAGGGCCCGGACAGGATGAGAGAGCAGTTCTTC. Its translation is CSVEGPDRMREQFF.

The J gene is TRBJ2-7, the V gene TRBV7-3; TRBD1 matches 9 bases. Germline CDR1 reads SGHTA; CDR2 reads FQGTGA. Unmatched junction bases numbered 7, after V lost 5 bases and J lost 2 bases. This CDR3 has 15 residues. CDR3 loop: CASSQAGTGTYEQYF. In nucleotides, the CDR3 is TGTGCCAGCAGCCAAGCCGGGACAGGGACCTACGAGCAGTACTTC.

The chain recombines TRBV5-4 with TRBJ2-7; weak D call: TRBD1 (6 bases). The CDR3 runs 14 residues. Germline assignment: CDR1 SGHNT and CDR2 YYREEE (reference sequence). V was clipped by 4 bases and J by 6 bases, with 17 bases between them. The CDR3 sequence is CASSKDRIEPEQYF. The CDR3 nucleotides are TGTGCCAGCAGCAAAGACAGGATCGAGCCCGAGCAGTACTTC.

V and J are TRBV6-2 or TRBV6-3 and TRBJ1-1; the match to TRBD1 covers 7 bases. V gave up 5 bases and J gave up 1 base; unmatched junction bases: 4. From germline, CDR1 is MNHEY and CDR2 SVGEGT. The CDR3 runs 14 residues. The CDR3 sequence: CASSRTGGNTEAFF. The CDR3, as DNA: TGTGCCAGCAGTCGGACAGGAGGGAACACTGAAGCTTTCTTT.

The CDR3 nucleotides are TGTGCCAGCAGCGGAGAGTCCAGAGTCTATGGCTACACCTTC. It yields the protein CASSGESRVYGYTF. The chain combines TRBV21-1 with TRBJ1-2. TRBV21-1 is a pseudogene locus. This CDR3 region has 14 residues.

The J gene is TRBJ1-2, the V gene TRBV7-9, with a weak D call TRBD1 (6 bases). Germline V gene sequence: CDR1 SEHNR, CDR2 FQNEAQ (reference sequence). V lost 5 bases and J lost 3, with 19 bases in between. The CDR3 has 16 amino acids. The CDR3 coding sequence is TGTGCCAGCAGCCCCGAACCGTGGACAGCATACTATGGCTACACCTTC. Encoded protein: CASSPEPWTAYYGYTF.

This clone was counted once. The chain links TRBV28 to TRBJ2-3, with D possibly matching TRBD2 (6 bases). With 3 bases removed from V and 5 bases from J, the gap between germline ends came to 15 bases. This CDR3 has 15 amino acids. Germline lookup yields CDR1 MDHEN and CDR2 SYDVKM. CDR3 in amino acids: CASSFLSGSGDTQYF. CDR3 bases: TGTGCCAGCAGTTTCCTTAGCGGTTCGGGAGATACGCAGTATTTT.